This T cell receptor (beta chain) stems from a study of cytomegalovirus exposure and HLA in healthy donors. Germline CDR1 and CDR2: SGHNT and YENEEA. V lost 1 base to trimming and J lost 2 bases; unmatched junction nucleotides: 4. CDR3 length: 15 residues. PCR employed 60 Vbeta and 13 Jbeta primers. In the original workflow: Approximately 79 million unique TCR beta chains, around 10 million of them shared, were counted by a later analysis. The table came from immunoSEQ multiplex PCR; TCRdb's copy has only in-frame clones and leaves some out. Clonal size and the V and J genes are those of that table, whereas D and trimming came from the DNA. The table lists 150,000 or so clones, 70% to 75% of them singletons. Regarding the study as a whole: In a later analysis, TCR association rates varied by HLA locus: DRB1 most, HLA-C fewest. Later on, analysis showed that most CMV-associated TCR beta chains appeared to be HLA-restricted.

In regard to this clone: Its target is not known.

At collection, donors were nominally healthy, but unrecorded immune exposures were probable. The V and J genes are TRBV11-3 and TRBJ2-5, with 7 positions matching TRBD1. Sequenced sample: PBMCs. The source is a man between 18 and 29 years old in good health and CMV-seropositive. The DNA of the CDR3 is TGTGCCAGCAGCTTAGGGGGACAGCCTCAAGAGACCCAGTACTTC. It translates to CASSLGGQPQETQYF.